The 3 T cell receptor beta chains listed next were all sequenced from one sample in a study of long-term antiretroviral therapy in people with HIV. Survey level was the resolution at which the v3.0 immunoSEQ assay ran. Repertoires were generated with immunoSEQ multiplex PCR, while TCRdb's copy carries only in-frame clones and drops some. The sample carries some 17,000 clones, over 75% recorded once. Sequencing was performed on unsorted PBMCs, taken 0.1 years before starting antiretroviral therapy. These receptors all stem from a man in his late teens or twenties with HIV.

The genes are TRBV6-6 and TRBJ2-7; possibly TRBD1 or TRBD2 for D (5 bases each). Germline V lookup: CDR1 MNHNY, CDR2 SVGAGI (reference sequence). The CDR3 covers 13 residues. The V gene lost 6 bases and the J gene lost 0 bases, with 9 bases spanning the gap. The CDR3: CASSRDGSYEQYF. The DNA for the CDR3 is TGTGCCAGCAGCCGGGACGGCTCCTACGAGCAGTACTTC.

The chain is built from TRBV5-6 and TRBJ1-4; TRBD1 agrees at 11 bases. From germline, CDR1 is SGHDT and CDR2 YYEEEE. V was pared by 4 bases and J by 4 bases, with 9 bases of the junction left unmatched. The CDR3 runs to 17 residues. In DNA form, the CDR3 reads TGTGCCAGCAGCACCGGACAGGGGGCGAGGGTTAATGAAAAACTGTTTTTT. Protein sequence: CASSTGQGARVNEKLFF. Filled out from reference TRBV5-6 and TRBJ1-4, the complete variable domain reads DAGVTQSPTHLIKTRGQQVTLRCSPKSGHDTVSWYQQALGQGPQFIFQYYEEEERQRGNFPDRFSGHQFPNYSSELNVNALLLGDSALYLCASSTGQGARVNEKLFFGSGTQLSVL.

The gene calls are TRBV28 and TRBJ2-3; the D gene could be TRBD1 or TRBD2 (6 bases each). Germline loops: CDR1 MDHEN, CDR2 SYDVKM. The CDR3 has 15 residues. Deletions cut 3 bases from V and 2 bases from J, with 12 bases between. CDR3 coding DNA: TGTGCCAGCAGTTTCCAGGGGACTTACACAGATACGCAGTATTTT. The encoded protein is CASSFQGTYTDTQYF. Together with reference TRBV28 and TRBJ2-3, the CDR3 gives the full variable domain: DVKVTQSSRYLVKRTGEKVFLECVQDMDHENMFWYRQDPGLGLRLIYFSYDVKMKEKGDIPEGYSVSREKKERFSLILESASTNQTSMYLCASSFQGTYTDTQYFGPGTRLTVL.